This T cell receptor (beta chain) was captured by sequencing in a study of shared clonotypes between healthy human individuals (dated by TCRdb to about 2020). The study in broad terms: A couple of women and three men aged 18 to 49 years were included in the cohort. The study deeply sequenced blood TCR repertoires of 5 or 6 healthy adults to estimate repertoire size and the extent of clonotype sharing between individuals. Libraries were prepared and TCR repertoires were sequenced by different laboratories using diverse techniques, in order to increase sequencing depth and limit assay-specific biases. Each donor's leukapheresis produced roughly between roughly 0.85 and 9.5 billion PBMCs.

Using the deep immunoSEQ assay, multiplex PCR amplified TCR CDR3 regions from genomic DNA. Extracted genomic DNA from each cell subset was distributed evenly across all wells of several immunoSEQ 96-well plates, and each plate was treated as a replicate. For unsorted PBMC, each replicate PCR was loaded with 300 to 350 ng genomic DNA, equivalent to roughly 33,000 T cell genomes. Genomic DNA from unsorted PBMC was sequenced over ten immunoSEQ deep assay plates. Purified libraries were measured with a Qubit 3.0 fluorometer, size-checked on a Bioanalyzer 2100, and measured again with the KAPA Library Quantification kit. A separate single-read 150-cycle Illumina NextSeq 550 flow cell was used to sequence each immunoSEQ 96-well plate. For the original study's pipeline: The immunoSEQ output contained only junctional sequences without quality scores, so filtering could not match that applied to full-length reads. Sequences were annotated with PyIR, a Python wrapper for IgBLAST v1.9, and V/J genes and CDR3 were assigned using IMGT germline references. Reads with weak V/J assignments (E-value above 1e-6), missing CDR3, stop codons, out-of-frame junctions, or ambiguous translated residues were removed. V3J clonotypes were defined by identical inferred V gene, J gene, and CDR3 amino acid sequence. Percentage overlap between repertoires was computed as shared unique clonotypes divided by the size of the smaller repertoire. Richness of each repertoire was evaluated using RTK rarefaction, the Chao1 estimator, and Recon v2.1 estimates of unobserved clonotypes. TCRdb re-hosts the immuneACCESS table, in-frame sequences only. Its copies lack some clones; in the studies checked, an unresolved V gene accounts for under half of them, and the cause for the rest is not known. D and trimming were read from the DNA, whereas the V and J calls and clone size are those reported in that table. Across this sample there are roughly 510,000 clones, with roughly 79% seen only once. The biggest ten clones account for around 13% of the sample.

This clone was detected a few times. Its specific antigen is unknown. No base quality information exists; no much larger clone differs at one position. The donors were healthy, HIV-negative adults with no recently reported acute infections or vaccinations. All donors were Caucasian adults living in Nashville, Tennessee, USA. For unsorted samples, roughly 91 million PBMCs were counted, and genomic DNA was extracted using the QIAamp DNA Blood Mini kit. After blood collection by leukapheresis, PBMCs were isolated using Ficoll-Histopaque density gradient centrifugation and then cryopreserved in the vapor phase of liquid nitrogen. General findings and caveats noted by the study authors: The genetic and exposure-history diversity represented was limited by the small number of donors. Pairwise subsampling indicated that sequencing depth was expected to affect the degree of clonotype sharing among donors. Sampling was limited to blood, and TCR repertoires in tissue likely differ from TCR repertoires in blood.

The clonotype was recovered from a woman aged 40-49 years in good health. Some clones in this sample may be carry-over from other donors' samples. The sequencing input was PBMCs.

The CDR3 in this case is CASSDSSRTAGELFF. The sequenced DNA: TGTGCCAGCAGTGACTCGTCAAGGACTGCCGGGGAGCTGTTTTTT. This sequence uses TRBV6-4 and TRBJ2-2; a weak D assignment points to TRBD2 (5 bases agree). The CDR3 runs 15 amino acids, cysteine and phenylalanine included. Only the CDR3 part of the read is kept: 45 bases, read in frame from the first base. For CDR1 and CDR2, the germline V gene lists MRHNA and SNTAGT. V drops 0 bases and J drops 6 bases, leaving 11 bases in between.